The 11 T cell receptor beta chains listed next were all sequenced from one sample in a study of blood T cell repertoires in COVID-19. Produced via immunoSEQ multiplex PCR; TCRdb's table is partial and in-frame only. The table has about 230,000 clones, approximately 84% seen once; the top ten hold around 10%. Sample: peripheral blood. The receptors derive from a man over 45 with COVID-19, enrolled during active disease.

This rearrangement joins TRBV19 to TRBJ2-1; 8 bases agree with TRBD1. The CDR3 spans 13 residues. V was pared by 6 bases and J by 10 bases, with 8 bases of the junction left unmatched. Germline V CDR1 and CDR2: LNHDA, SQIVND (reference sequence). CDR3 nucleotides: TGTGCCAGTAGCATGTCCCGGGACAGGGAGCAGTTCTTC. The encoded protein is CASSMSRDREQFF.

The gene calls are TRBV6-6 and TRBJ2-5; TRBD2 aligns across 13 bases. Germline values: CDR1 MNHNY, CDR2 SVGAGI (reference sequence). The CDR3 spans 16 residues. V trimming: 5 bases; J trimming: 1 base; junction bases outside the gene matches: 4. The CDR3: CASSNGLAGVQETQYF. CDR3 bases: TGTGCCAGCAGTAACGGACTAGCGGGGGTCCAAGAGACCCAGTACTTC.

The chain has TRBV28 and TRBJ2-2; D not resolved. Germline V gene sequence: CDR1 MDHEN, CDR2 SYDVKM. The CDR3 length is 12 residues. Trimming cost V 4 bases and J 4 bases, with 4 bases left between them. CDR3 bases: TGTGCCAGCAGTTACGGCACCGGGGAGCTGTTTTTT. Translation gives CASSYGTGELFF.

This clone was picked up a small number of times. The V gene is TRBV5-6, the J gene TRBJ1-1; tentatively, D is TRBD1 (6 bases). The CDR3 extends over 13 amino acids. Trimming left V 0 bases short and J 6 bases short, with 9 bases between. Germline V CDR1 and CDR2: SGHDT, YYEEEE. CDR3 nucleotide sequence: TGTGCCAGCAGCTTGGCAGGGGTCCCTGAAGCTTTCTTT. This encodes CASSLAGVPEAFF.

V gene TRBV21-1 combines with J gene TRBJ1-3; TRBD1, the table's D call, was not compared with the DNA. TRBV21-1 is a pseudogene locus. This CDR3 spans 15 amino acids. CDR3 coding DNA: TGTGCCAGCAGCAAAGGGACAGGGTCGAGAAACACCATATATTTT. The encoded protein is CASSKGTGSRNTIYF.

V gene TRBV5-5 combines with J gene TRBJ1-1; 7 bases match TRBD1. After removal of 4 bases from V and 6 bases from J, the junction contained 18 bases not matched to a gene. The germline gives CDR1 SGHKS, CDR2 YYEKEE (reference sequence). The CDR3 totals 17 residues. The CDR3 here is CASSTLTGPQRIAEAFF. The CDR3 bases are TGTGCCAGCAGCACACTGACAGGGCCTCAGAGGATCGCTGAAGCTTTCTTT.

The chain combines TRBV12-3 or TRBV12-4 with TRBJ1-4; D gene uncertain. This CDR3 has 13 residues. V was trimmed by 4 bases and J by 8 bases, leaving 11 bases between them. This CDR3 reads CASSSRNGEKLFF. CDR3 nucleotides: TGTGCCAGCAGTTCACGTAACGGGGAAAAACTGTTTTTT.

This chain joins TRBV24-1 and TRBJ1-4; D remains unclear. Trimming left V 2 bases short and J 7 bases short, with 4 bases between. From germline, CDR1 is KGHDR and CDR2 SFDVKD. The CDR3 sequence is 12 residues long. The CDR3 reads CATSDYGEKLFF. The CDR3 region has the DNA TGTGCCACCAGTGATTACGGTGAAAAACTGTTTTTT.

The J gene is TRBJ1-1, the V gene TRBV30, with 8 bases identical to TRBD1. The CDR3 loop spans 14 amino acids. V dropped 1 base and J dropped 3; count of bases not matched to a gene: 4. CDR1 is GTSNPN, CDR2 SVGIG, per germline (reference sequence). CDR3 amino acids: CAWSENRGYTEAFF. CDR3 nucleotide sequence: TGTGCCTGGAGTGAGAACAGGGGGTACACTGAAGCTTTCTTT. The whole variable domain, filled in from reference TRBV30 and TRBJ1-1, reads SQTIHQWPATLVQPVGSPLSLECTVEGTSNPNLYWYRQAAGRGLQLLFYSVGIGQISSEVPQNLSASRPQDRQFILSSKKLLLSDSGFYLCAWSENRGYTEAFFGQGTRLTVV.

The chain joins TRBV11-2 to TRBJ2-7; 7 positions agree with TRBD1. The CDR3 loop spans 17 amino acids. V lost 1 base and J lost 0; bases outside the gene matches: 9. Germline V gene lookup returns CDR1 SGHAT and CDR2 FQNNGV. The CDR3 protein is CASSLAGTDRGSYEQYF. Written as DNA, the CDR3 is TGTGCCAGCAGCTTAGCCGGGACAGATCGTGGCTCCTACGAGCAGTACTTC.

The chain is built from TRBV6-1 and TRBJ1-2; tentative D call: TRBD1 (5 bases). Germline V gives CDR1 MNHNS, CDR2 SASEGT. Trimming removed 3 bases from V and 4 bases from J, with 18 bases in between. This CDR3 comprises 16 residues. CDR3 nucleotide sequence: TGTGCCAGCAGTGACCCGTGGCAGGGCTGGGGCTATGGCTACACCTTC. It translates to CASSDPWQGWGYGYTF.